This T cell receptor beta chain was obtained from a study of neurological immune-mediated disorders. Unsorted libraries were prepared from 2 million PBMCs that had been stored at -80 C. Many counts were recorded for this clonotype. Its antigen is not known. From the 5' RACE reads, TCRdb called clonotypes with MiXCR, one entry per CDR3 protein. The sample includes more than 13,000 distinct CDR3 sequences, more than 9% of them seen just once. Study-level points and caveats: HTLV-1-associated myelopathy ranked highest for TCR clonal expansion and multiple sclerosis lowest, beneath healthy controls.

The clonotype comes from a woman between 40 and 55 years old in good health. Specimen: PBMCs.

The CDR3 loop reads CSAGTSGVREQYF. The CDR3 bases are TGCAGTGCTGGGACTAGCGGGGTTCGGGAGCAGTACTTC. The chain joins TRBV20-1 to TRBJ2-7; TRBD2 agrees at 13 bases. The germline CDR1 and CDR2 sequences are DFQATT and SNEGSKA (reference sequence). The V gene end was trimmed by 5 bases and the J gene end by 7 bases; junction bases not matched to a gene: 5. The CDR3 covers 13 residues.